The 28 T cell receptor beta chains in this list originate from one sample, sequenced in a study of CD8 T cells in ankylosing spondylitis. TCRdb independently ran MiXCR on the 5' RACE reads; one entry per CDR3 protein. The data hold 250,000 to 400,000 distinct CDR3 sequences, with around 10% observed a single time. Specimen: blood, either unsorted or a sorted T cell fraction (not recorded which). The receptors derive from a female donor with ankylosing spondylitis or in good health (not recorded which).

The chain couples TRBV15 to TRBJ1-2; D gene unclear. This CDR3 region has 12 residues. Deletions cut 4 bases from V and 5 bases from J, with 8 bases between. Germline CDR1 is LNHNV and CDR2 is YYDKDF (reference sequence). CDR3 sequence: CATSTASYGYTF. The CDR3 coding sequence is TGTGCCACCAGCACGGCCTCATATGGCTACACCTTC.

This clonotype was recorded at least ten times. The chain uses TRBV20-1 and TRBJ2-5; D remains ambiguous. The V end was cut by 2 bases, the J end by 0 bases, with 13 bases between. The CDR3 runs 15 residues. Germline loops: CDR1 DFQATT, CDR2 SNEGSKA (reference sequence). DNA of the CDR3: TGCAGTGCTAGACCCCACAGCCCTTACCAAGAGACCCAGTACTTC. This encodes CSARPHSPYQETQYF.

With respect to this clonotype: A junction end diverges from the germline sequence, so it may reflect a read error. The rearrangement uses TRBV27 and TRBJ2-7, with D unresolved. The germline gives CDR1 MNHEY, CDR2 SMNVEV (reference sequence). The CDR3 is made up of 14 amino acids. The CDR3 loop is CASSLWLGSHEQYF. The CDR3 DNA follows: TGTGCCAGCAGTTTATGGTTGGGCTCCCACGAGCAGTACTTC.

In this sample, this clonotype turned up a few times. This chain links TRBV7-2 with TRBJ2-7; TRBD2 is a possible D gene (5 bases). The CDR3 spans 13 residues. The V end was cut by 1 base, the J end by 6 bases, with 10 bases between. Germline CDR1 and CDR2: SGHTA and FQGNSA. CDR3 bases: TGTGCCAGCAGCTTAGGAAAAGCGGCCGAGCAGTACTTC. It encodes CASSLGKAAEQYF.

In this sample, this clonotype turned up a few times. The J gene is TRBJ2-3, the V gene TRBV7-6, with a possible D match to TRBD2 (6 bases). Trimming took 1 base from V and 2 from J, leaving 13 bases between them. This CDR3 contains 16 residues. Looked up from germline, CDR1 is SGHVS and CDR2 is FNYEAQ. The CDR3 DNA reads TGTGCCAGCAGCTTAGGCTATAGCGGTTCCACAGATACGCAGTATTTT. This gives the protein CASSLGYSGSTDTQYF.

This clonotype was counted many times. This rearrangement joins TRBV5-1 to TRBJ2-1; D might be TRBD2 (6 bases). The germline V gene has CDR1 SGHRS and CDR2 YFSETQ. Trimming pared 0 bases from V and 12 bases from J, leaving 16 bases between. The CDR3 sequence is 14 residues long. CDR3 sequence (DNA): TGCGCCAGCAGCTTGGACGCGGGATTAAGAAGGCAGTTCTTC. Amino acid sequence: CASSLDAGLRRQFF.

This clonotype was observed at least ten times. J is TRBJ1-2 and V is TRBV10-2; 7 bases fit TRBD1. The CDR3 loop spans 12 amino acids. The V gene's germline CDR1 is WSHSY and CDR2 SAAADI. V was pared by 6 bases and J by 6 bases, with 4 bases of the junction left unmatched. The CDR3 DNA reads as TGCGCCAGCAGACCCGGGACAGATGGCTACACCTTC. This gives the protein CASRPGTDGYTF.

This clonotype was seen only a few times. This chain links TRBV19 with TRBJ2-4; possible D gene TRBD2, 6 bases. Germline CDR1 and CDR2: LNHDA and SQIVND (reference sequence). Trimming stripped 3 bases from V and 6 bases from J, with 18 bases between. This CDR3 is built from 16 residues. The CDR3 is CASSIMVGGAGNIQYF. CDR3 DNA: TGTGCCAGTAGTATTATGGTTGGCGGGGCCGGAAACATTCAGTACTTC.

This chain uses TRBV12-3 or TRBV12-4 with TRBJ2-5; D remains ambiguous. The CDR3 has 13 amino acids. The V end lost 3 bases, the J end lost 1 base, and 6 bases lay between the germline ends. CDR3 bases: TGTGCCAGCAGTTTGTACCTCCAAGAGACCCAGTACTTC. Translated, it gives CASSLYLQETQYF.

With respect to this clonotype: A much more abundant neighbour one base away suggests this may be a read error. The chain is built from TRBV20-1 and TRBJ2-1, with D tentatively TRBD1 or TRBD2 (5 bases each). Germline loops: CDR1 DFQATT, CDR2 SNEGSKA (reference sequence). The CDR3 is 16 residues long. The CDR3 is CSAGDSGTGDGNEQFF. Here the CDR3 DNA reads TGCAGTGCTGGAGATTCGGGGACGGGTGATGGCAATGAGCAGTTCTTC.

The chain couples TRBV12-3 or TRBV12-4 to TRBJ2-3, with D perhaps TRBD2 (6 bases). Trimming took off 7 bases at V and 0 bases at J, with 17 bases between the two ends. The CDR3 covers 16 residues. CDR3 DNA sequence: TGTGCCAGCACCCAGTGGGACTGGTATAGCACAGATACGCAGTATTTT. Translation gives CASTQWDWYSTDTQYF.

This clonotype was picked up many times. The chain recombines TRBV6-2 or TRBV6-3 with TRBJ2-4; D remains unclear. The CDR3 totals 14 residues. Trimming pared 4 bases from V and 1 base from J, leaving 8 bases between. Germline CDR1 reads MNHEY; CDR2 reads SVGEGT. CDR3 DNA sequence: TGTGCCAGCAGTTTCGACGGGGCCAAAAACATTCAGTACTTC. This encodes CASSFDGAKNIQYF.

The chain links TRBV20-1 to TRBJ2-2; TRBD1 might be the D (6 bases). Germline V gene lookup returns CDR1 DFQATT and CDR2 SNEGSKA (reference sequence). The CDR3 is made up of 16 amino acids. Trimming cost V 2 bases and J 1 base, with 14 bases left between them. For the CDR3, the DNA is TGCAGTGCTAGACCCTTTCAGGACAGGAACACCGGGGAGCTGTTTTTT. Translation gives CSARPFQDRNTGELFF.

The CDR3 DNA reads as TGTGCCAGCAGCGGACCGCCTGTGGCCAAAAACATTCAGTACTTC. Protein sequence: CASSGPPVAKNIQYF. The chain employs TRBV11-2 and TRBJ2-4; unclear D gene. Germline CDR1 SGHAT, CDR2 FQNNGV. V was shortened by 5 bases and J by 1 base, with 12 bases between the two germline ends. CDR3 length: 15 amino acids. The complete variable domain, with remaining parts taken from reference TRBV11-2 and TRBJ2-4, reads EAGVAQSPRYKIIEKRQSVAFWCNPISGHATLYWYQQILGQGPKLLIQFQNNGVVDDSQLPKDRFSAERLKGVDSTLKIQPAKLEDSAVYLCASSGPPVAKNIQYFGAGTRLSVL.

This clonotype was seen many times. This sequence joins TRBV28 and TRBJ2-1, with 8 bases fitting TRBD2. CDR3 length equals 16 residues. Per germline, CDR1 MDHEN and CDR2 SYDVKM. V gave up 4 bases and J gave up 3 bases; unmatched junction bases: 8. The CDR3 protein is CASSSLLAGNYNEQFF. DNA for the CDR3: TGTGCCAGCAGTTCCCTCTTAGCGGGAAACTACAATGAGCAGTTCTTC. The whole variable domain, remainder taken from reference TRBV28 and TRBJ2-1, is DVKVTQSSRYLVKRTGEKVFLECVQDMDHENMFWYRQDPGLGLRLIYFSYDVKMKEKGDIPEGYSVSREKKERFSLILESASTNQTSMYLCASSSLLAGNYNEQFFGPGTRLTVL.

This clonotype has a count of ten or more. The chain has TRBV5-1 and TRBJ2-7; 7 bases fit TRBD1. The length of the CDR3 is 15 residues. With 5 bases clipped from V and 3 bases from J, the junction kept 11 bases outside the gene matches. Germline CDR1 and CDR2: SGHRS and YFSETQ. The CDR3 sequence: CASSRADRAVYEQYF. Here the CDR3 DNA reads TGCGCCAGCAGTCGTGCAGACAGGGCCGTCTACGAGCAGTACTTC.

This clonotype was seen a handful of times. The chain joins TRBV9 to TRBJ2-3; no clear D gene. Per germline, CDR1 SGDLS and CDR2 YYNGEE. CDR3 length: 15 residues. V lost 0 bases and J lost 2, with 10 bases in between. In nucleotides, the CDR3 is TGTGCCAGCAGCGTAGGGGGTCTCCTCACAGATACGCAGTATTTT. Protein product: CASSVGGLLTDTQYF.

This clonotype was seen repeatedly, ten times or more. This chain joins TRBV6-1 and TRBJ2-7, with TRBD1 matching 8 bases. The CDR3 length is 15 residues. After removal of 6 bases from V and 4 bases from J, the junction contained 11 bases not matched to a gene. The V gene's germline CDR1 is MNHNS and CDR2 SASEGT. CDR3 protein: CASRLTDRASYEQYF. CDR3 bases: TGTGCCAGCAGACTAACGGACAGGGCCTCATACGAGCAGTACTTC.

This clonotype occurred many times. The CDR3 bases are TGTGCCAGCAGCTTGAAACTAGCGGGAGGAGTAAACACCGGGGAGCTGTTTTTT. This gives the protein CASSLKLAGGVNTGELFF. The chain uses TRBV12-3 or TRBV12-4 and TRBJ2-2, with 12 bases that match TRBD2. V lost 6 bases, J lost 2 bases, and 10 bases stayed unmatched. The CDR3 loop spans 18 amino acids.

The CDR3 spells CASSWGDSDYEQYF. CDR3 bases: TGCGCCAGCAGCTGGGGGGACAGCGATTACGAGCAGTACTTC. The rearrangement uses TRBV5-1 and TRBJ2-7, with D possibly matching TRBD1 (7 bases). This CDR3 has 14 amino acids. Germline V gene lookup returns CDR1 SGHRS and CDR2 YFSETQ. Trimming shortened V by 3 bases and J by 4 bases, and 14 bases separated the two germline ends.

This clonotype occurred many times. The chain employs TRBV5-6 and TRBJ2-1; 7 bases are a match to TRBD1. Trimming at V came to 1 base and at J to 0 bases, leaving 7 bases not matched to a gene. Germline V gene data show CDR1 as SGHDT and CDR2 as YYEEEE. This CDR3 has 17 amino acids. The CDR3 here is CASSLKWDRGSYNEQFF. The DNA of the CDR3 is TGTGCCAGCAGCTTGAAGTGGGACAGAGGCTCCTACAATGAGCAGTTCTTC.

This chain connects TRBV12-3 or TRBV12-4 to TRBJ1-4; tentative D call: TRBD1 (5 bases). Trimming left V 5 bases short and J 8 bases short, with 18 bases between. The length of the CDR3 is 15 residues. This CDR3 is CASSLAAGPREKLFF. Written as DNA, the CDR3 is TGTGCCAGCAGTCTCGCCGCGGGGCCACGGGAAAAACTGTTTTTT.

This clonotype occurred a few times. V and J are TRBV5-5 and TRBJ2-7; TRBD1 is a possible D gene (5 bases). In germline, CDR1 is SGHKS, CDR2 YYEKEE (reference sequence). The CDR3 covers 15 residues. The V end lost 0 bases, the J end lost 1 base, and 11 bases lay between the germline ends. The CDR3 loop is CASSLEGRWSYEQYF. The DNA for the CDR3 is TGTGCCAGCAGCTTGGAGGGGCGTTGGTCCTACGAGCAGTACTTC.

This clonotype appeared once. This sequence joins TRBV28 and TRBJ2-1, with D unclear. The germline gives CDR1 MDHEN, CDR2 SYDVKM. V was pared by 5 bases and J by 5 bases, with 16 bases between. The CDR3 is 15 residues long. The CDR3 region is CASSPPGSRDNEQFF. CDR3 DNA sequence: TGTGCCAGCAGTCCCCCGGGTAGTCGCGACAATGAGCAGTTCTTC.

This clonotype was counted between two and nine times. The chain uses TRBV20-1 and TRBJ2-1; 9 bases map to TRBD1. Trimming removed 6 bases from V and 6 bases from J; junction bases left unmatched: 6. CDR3 length: 13 residues. Germline V CDR1 and CDR2: DFQATT, SNEGSKA (reference sequence). CDR3 sequence reads: CSAAGQGPNEQFF. CDR3 coding DNA: TGCAGTGCCGCGGGACAGGGTCCCAATGAGCAGTTCTTC.

Many counts were recorded for this clonotype. The rearrangement uses TRBV20-1 and TRBJ2-1, with a possible D match to TRBD2 (5 bases). The CDR3 is made up of 16 amino acids. V lost 0 bases, J lost 0 bases, and 12 bases lay in between. Germline CDR1 reads DFQATT; CDR2 reads SNEGSKA (reference sequence). CDR3 amino acids: CSARDRRLSSYNEQFF. The CDR3, as DNA: TGCAGTGCTAGAGATCGGAGGTTGAGCTCCTACAATGAGCAGTTCTTC.

There are many counts of this clonotype. This sequence joins TRBV5-1 and TRBJ2-1, with 14 bases lining up with TRBD2. The CDR3 loop spans 18 amino acids. Losses at the gene ends were 7 bases for V and 0 bases for J; bases not matched to a gene: 9. Per germline, CDR1 SGHRS and CDR2 YFSETQ. This chain's CDR3 is CASGTSGGHDYSYNEQFF. DNA of the CDR3: TGCGCCAGCGGGACTAGCGGGGGACACGATTACTCCTACAATGAGCAGTTCTTC.

In this sample, this clonotype turned up many times. The CDR3 coding sequence is TGTGCCAGCAGCCGTGTGTACGGTCAAGAGACCCAGTACTTC. Its translation is CASSRVYGQETQYF. The chain recombines TRBV28 with TRBJ2-5; unclear D gene. The V gene's germline CDR1 is MDHEN and CDR2 SYDVKM. The CDR3 has 14 amino acids. The germline V and J ends were trimmed by 6 bases and 2 bases, with 13 bases remaining between them.